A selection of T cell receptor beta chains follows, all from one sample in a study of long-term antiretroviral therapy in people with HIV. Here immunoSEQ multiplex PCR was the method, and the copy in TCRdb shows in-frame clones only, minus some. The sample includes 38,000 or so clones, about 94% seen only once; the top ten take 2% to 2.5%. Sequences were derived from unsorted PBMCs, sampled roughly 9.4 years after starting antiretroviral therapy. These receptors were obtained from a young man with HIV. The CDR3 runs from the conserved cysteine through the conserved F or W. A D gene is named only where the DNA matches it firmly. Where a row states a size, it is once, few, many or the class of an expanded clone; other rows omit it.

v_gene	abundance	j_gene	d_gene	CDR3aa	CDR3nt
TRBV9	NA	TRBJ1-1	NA	CASSVALGRAFF	TGTGCCAGCAGCGTAGCTTTGGGGCGGGCTTTCTTT
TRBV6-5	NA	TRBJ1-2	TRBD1	CASSYPNRGYGYTF	TGTGCCAGCAGTTACCCCAACAGGGGCTATGGCTACACCTTC
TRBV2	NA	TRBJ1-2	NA	CASRNEGQIYGYTF	TGTGCCAGCAGGAACGAGGGACAAATCTATGGCTACACCTTC
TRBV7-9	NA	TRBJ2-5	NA	CASSAISWTEETQYF	TGTGCCAGCAGCGCGATCAGTTGGACAGAAGAGACCCAGTACTTC
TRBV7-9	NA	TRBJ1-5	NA	CASSLGGQPQHF	TGTGCCAGCAGCTTAGGAGGACAGCCCCAGCATTTT
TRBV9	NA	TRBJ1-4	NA	CASSVLADGYEKLFF	TGTGCCAGCAGCGTATTGGCCGACGGGTACGAAAAACTGTTTTTT
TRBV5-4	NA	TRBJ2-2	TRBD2	CASSLLAGDGELFF	TGTGCCAGCAGCTTACTAGCGGGGGATGGGGAGCTGTTTTTT
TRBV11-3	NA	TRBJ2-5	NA	CASSPGENQETQYF	TGTGCCAGCAGTCCGGGCGAGAACCAAGAGACCCAGTACTTC
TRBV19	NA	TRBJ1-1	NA	CASSPDGGGGEAFF	TGTGCCAGTAGTCCCGACGGGGGAGGGGGTGAAGCTTTCTTT
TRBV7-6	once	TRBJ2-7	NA	CASSPWEDEQYF	TGTGCCAGCAGCCCTTGGGAGGACGAGCAGTACTTC
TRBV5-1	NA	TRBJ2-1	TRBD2	CASSTVAGSSYNEQFF	TGCGCCAGCAGCACCGTAGCGGGGAGCTCCTACAATGAGCAGTTCTTC
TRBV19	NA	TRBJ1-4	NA	CASRGYKGRNGEKLFF	TGTGCCAGTAGAGGTTACAAGGGGAGGAACGGTGAAAAACTGTTTTTT
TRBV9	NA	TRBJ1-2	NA	CASSVARDGYTF	TGTGCCAGCAGCGTGGCGCGGGATGGCTACACCTTC
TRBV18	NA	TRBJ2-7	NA	CASSTQGTTPYEQYF	TGTGCCAGCTCAACACAGGGGACTACACCCTACGAGCAGTACTTC
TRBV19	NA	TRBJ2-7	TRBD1	CASRGTGIYEQYF	TGTGCCAGTAGGGGGACAGGAATCTACGAGCAGTACTTC
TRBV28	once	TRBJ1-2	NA	CASSRRGGYTF	TGTGCCAGCAGCCGCCGGGGCGGCTACACCTTC
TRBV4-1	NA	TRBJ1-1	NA	CASSQEFTRGRPEAFF	TGCGCCAGCAGCCAAGAATTCACGAGGGGCCGGCCTGAAGCTTTCTTT
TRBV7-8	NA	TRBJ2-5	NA	CASSRDVQETQYF	TGTGCCAGCAGCCGGGATGTTCAGGAGACCCAGTACTTC
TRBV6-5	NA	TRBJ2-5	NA	CASSLWGASQETQYF	TGTGCCAGCAGCCTATGGGGCGCTAGCCAAGAGACCCAGTACTTC
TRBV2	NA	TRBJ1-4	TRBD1	CASGAGGSLKEKLFF	TGTGCCAGCGGGGCAGGGGGCTCGCTGAAGGAAAAACTGTTTTTT
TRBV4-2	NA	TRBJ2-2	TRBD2	CASSQGAAGDTGELFF	TGTGCCAGCAGCCAAGGGGCAGCGGGGGACACCGGGGAGCTGTTTTTT
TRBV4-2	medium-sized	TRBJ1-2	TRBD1	CASRDSDRGRYGYTF	TGTGCCAGCAGAGACTCAGACAGGGGAAGGTATGGCTACACCTTC
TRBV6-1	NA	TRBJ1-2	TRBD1	CASSAAGGLGYGYTF	TGTGCCAGCAGTGCCGCAGGGGGCTTAGGGTATGGCTACACCTTC
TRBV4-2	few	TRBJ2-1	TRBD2	CASSHTLTSEVNEQFF	TGTGCCAGCAGCCACACTCTAACTAGCGAGGTTAATGAGCAGTTCTTC
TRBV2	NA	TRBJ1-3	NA	CASSESTYSGNTIYF	TGTGCCAGCAGTGAATCAACCTACTCTGGAAACACCATATATTTT
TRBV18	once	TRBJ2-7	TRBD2	CASSPGLTTYEQYF	TGTGCCAGCTCACCGGGACTAACCACCTACGAGCAGTACTTC
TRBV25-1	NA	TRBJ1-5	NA	CASSESLSDQPQHF	TGTGCCAGCAGTGAGAGTCTCTCGGACCAGCCCCAGCATTTT
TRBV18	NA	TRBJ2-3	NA	CASSLTGGSSTDTQYF	TGTGCCAGCTCACTAACTGGGGGCTCCAGCACAGATACGCAGTATTTT
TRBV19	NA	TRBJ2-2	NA	CASSWSRDTGELFF	TGTGCCAGTAGTTGGTCCCGGGACACCGGGGAGCTGTTTTTT
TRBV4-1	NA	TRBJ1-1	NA	CASSQLRIRNTEAFF	TGCGCCAGCAGCCAACTCAGGATTCGGAACACTGAAGCTTTCTTT
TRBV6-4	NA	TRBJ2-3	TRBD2	CASSASGATDTQYF	TGTGCCAGCAGTGCTAGCGGGGCCACAGATACGCAGTATTTT
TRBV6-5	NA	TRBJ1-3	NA	CASSYSGYIGNTIYF	TGTGCCAGCAGTTACTCGGGTTACATCGGAAACACCATATATTTT
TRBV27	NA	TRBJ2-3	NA	CASSRLDTQYF	TGTGCCAGCAGTCGGTTGGATACGCAGTATTTT
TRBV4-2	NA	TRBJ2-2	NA	CASSQEGPTYTGELFF	TGTGCCAGCAGCCAAGAAGGGCCTACCTACACCGGGGAGCTGTTTTTT
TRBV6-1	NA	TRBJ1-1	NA	CASSVGHRNTEAFF	TGTGCCAGCAGTGTTGGACATCGGAACACTGAAGCTTTCTTT
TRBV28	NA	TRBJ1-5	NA	CASSLLGQWGDQPQHF	TGTGCCAGCAGTTTATTAGGGCAGTGGGGTGATCAGCCCCAGCATTTT
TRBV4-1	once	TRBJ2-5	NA	CASSHLLAGAETQYF	TGCGCCAGCAGCCACCTACTAGCCGGGGCGGAGACCCAGTACTTC
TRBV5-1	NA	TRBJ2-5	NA	CASTLQGEETQYF	TGCGCCAGCACCTTACAGGGAGAAGAGACCCAGTACTTC
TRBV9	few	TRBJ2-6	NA	CASLWRFKQSRANVLTF	TGTGCCAGCTTATGGAGGTTCAAACAAAGTCGGGCCAACGTCCTGACTTTC
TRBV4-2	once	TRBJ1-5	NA	CASSLPGDQPQHF	TGTGCCAGCAGCCTCCCCGGGGATCAGCCCCAGCATTTT
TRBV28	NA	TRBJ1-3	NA	CASSLPGNTIYF	TGTGCCAGCAGTTTACCTGGAAACACCATATATTTT
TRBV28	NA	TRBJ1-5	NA	CASAARIYQPQHF	TGTGCCAGCGCAGCCAGAATCTATCAGCCCCAGCATTTT
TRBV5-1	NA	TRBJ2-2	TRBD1	CASSYRGRLGSGELFF	TGCGCCAGCAGCTACAGGGGGCGCTTAGGGTCCGGGGAGCTGTTTTTT
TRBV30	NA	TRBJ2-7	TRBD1	CAGIGDRKTYEQYF	TGTGCCGGCATTGGGGACAGAAAAACCTACGAGCAGTACTTC
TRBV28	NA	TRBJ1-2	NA	CASSSNYREGYTF	TGTGCCAGCAGTTCCAACTACAGGGAGGGCTACACCTTC